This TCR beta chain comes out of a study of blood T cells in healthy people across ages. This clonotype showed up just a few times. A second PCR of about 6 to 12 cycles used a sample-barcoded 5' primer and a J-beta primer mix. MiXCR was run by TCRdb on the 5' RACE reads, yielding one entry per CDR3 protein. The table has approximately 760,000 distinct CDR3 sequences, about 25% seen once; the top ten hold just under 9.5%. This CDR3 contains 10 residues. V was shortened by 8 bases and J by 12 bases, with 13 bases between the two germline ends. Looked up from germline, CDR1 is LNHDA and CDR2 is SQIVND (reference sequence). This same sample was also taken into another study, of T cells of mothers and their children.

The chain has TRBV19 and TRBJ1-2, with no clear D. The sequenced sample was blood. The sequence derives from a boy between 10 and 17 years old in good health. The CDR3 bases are TGTGCCAGTGCCCCGGTCCGGGACACCTTC. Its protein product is CASAPVRDTF.